The 12 T cell receptor beta chains reported below all come from one sample, sequenced in a study of T cell responses to AZD1222 COVID-19 vaccine. Sequencing was performed with immunoSEQ multiplex PCR; in TCRdb, only in-frame clones are kept and a portion is missing. The repertoire holds 110,000 to 150,000 clones, approximately 91% seen once, with 1.9% in the top ten. This specimen was peripheral blood, taken 28 days after the second AZD1222 dose. The receptors were gathered from an adult who received the AZD1222 COVID-19 vaccine.

The chain combines TRBV6-5 with TRBJ1-1; D not certain. Deletions cut 4 bases from V and 2 bases from J, with 5 bases between. The CDR3 runs to 12 residues. CDR1 and CDR2 from the germline V gene are MNHEY and SVGAGI. Here the CDR3 DNA reads TGTGCCAGCAGTTCACATAACACTGAAGCTTTCTTT. Protein: CASSSHNTEAFF.

The chain is built from TRBV21-1 and TRBJ2-7. TRBV21-1 is annotated as a pseudogene. There are 15 residues in the CDR3. The CDR3, as DNA: TGTGCCAGCAGCACGCAAAAGGGTAGCTCCTACGAGCAGTACTTC. This gives the protein CASSTQKGSSYEQYF.

This chain links TRBV6-5 with TRBJ2-2; D remains ambiguous. Trimming cost V 8 bases and J 7 bases, with 8 bases left between them. The germline V gene has CDR1 MNHEY and CDR2 SVGAGI. The CDR3 runs 11 residues. Here the CDR3 reads CASGFGGELFF. The CDR3 nucleotides read TGTGCCAGCGGATTCGGCGGGGAGCTGTTTTTT.

The genes are TRBV4-1 and TRBJ1-6; no firm D call. The CDR3 has 13 amino acids. Trimming removed 3 bases at V and 9 bases at J, with 9 bases between. Per germline, CDR1 MGHRA and CDR2 YSYEKL. CDR3 coding DNA: TGCGCCAGCAGCCAGCCTGGGAGTTCACCCCTCCACTTT. It is translated as CASSQPGSSPLHF.

The chain is built from TRBV5-6 and TRBJ1-3, with TRBD1 as a possible D gene (6 bases). This CDR3 spans 15 amino acids. Trimming left V 4 bases short and J 2 bases short, with 13 bases between. CDR1 is SGHDT and CDR2 is YYEEEE in the germline V gene. The CDR3 sequence is CASSTSTGPGNTIYF. The DNA of the CDR3 is TGTGCCAGCAGCACATCAACAGGGCCTGGAAACACCATATATTTT.

The rearrangement links TRBV2 to TRBJ2-3; the match to TRBD1 covers 9 bases. Losses at the gene ends were 4 bases for V and 3 bases for J; bases not matched to a gene: 8. Germline V gene lookup returns CDR1 SNHLY and CDR2 FYNNEI. The CDR3 contains 16 residues. This CDR3 reads CASSVRDRVDTDTQYF. As DNA, the CDR3 is TGTGCCAGCAGTGTAAGGGACAGGGTGGATACAGATACGCAGTATTTT.

The rearrangement links TRBV29-1 to TRBJ1-1, with no clear D. Trimming took off 7 bases at V and 7 bases at J, with 10 bases between the two ends. The CDR3 loop spans 10 amino acids. Germline CDR1 is SQVTM and CDR2 is ANQGSEA. CDR3 DNA sequence: TGCAGCGCCGTCCAGTATGAAGCTTTCTTT. Its protein product is CSAVQYEAFF. The variable domain in full, completed from reference TRBV29-1 and TRBJ1-1, reads SAVISQKPSRDICQRGTSLTIQCQVDSQVTMMFWYRQQPGQSLTLIATANQGSEATYESGFVIDKFPISRPNLTFSTLTVSNMSPEDSSIYLCSAVQYEAFFGQGTRLTVV.

The chain couples TRBV15 to TRBJ2-6, with TRBD2 as a possible D gene (5 bases). V was pared by 3 bases and J by 2 bases, with 8 bases between. The length of the CDR3 is 15 residues. The germline CDR1 and CDR2 sequences are LNHNV and YYDKDF (reference sequence). CDR3 region: CATSSRGPGANVLTF. CDR3 DNA sequence: TGTGCCACCAGCAGCCGAGGGCCTGGGGCCAACGTCCTGACTTTC.

This chain links TRBV7-2 with TRBJ1-1; 8 nucleotides line up with TRBD1. The CDR3 runs to 16 residues. Germline V gene sequence: CDR1 SGHTA, CDR2 FQGNSA. The trim removed 5 bases at V and 0 bases at J, leaving 8 bases unmatched. In DNA, the CDR3 is TGTGCCAGCAGCCCTACAGGGGGAGGTATGAACACTGAAGCTTTCTTT. Its translation is CASSPTGGGMNTEAFF.

The rearrangement uses TRBV29-1 and TRBJ2-7; D may be TRBD1 (5 bases). Per germline, CDR1 SQVTM and CDR2 ANQGSEA. Trimming shortened V by 4 bases and J by 3 bases, and 7 bases separated the two germline ends. CDR3 length: 11 amino acids. The CDR3 sequence: CSVADSYEQYF. CDR3 in DNA: TGCAGCGTTGCAGACAGCTACGAGCAGTACTTC.

This rearrangement joins TRBV6-1 to TRBJ1-2; tentative D call: TRBD1 (5 bases). This CDR3 contains 14 residues. The germline V and J ends were trimmed by 3 bases and 7 bases, with 15 bases remaining between them. Germline V gene lookup returns CDR1 MNHNS and CDR2 SASEGT. The CDR3 loop is CASSESGTYSGYTF. The CDR3 DNA sequence: TGTGCCAGCAGTGAGTCCGGGACTTACTCTGGCTACACCTTC.

About this clone: At the DNA level, this CDR3 is encoded by other sequences in the same sample as well. V and J are TRBV19 and TRBJ1-2, with a tentative D call TRBD1 (5 bases). Looked up from germline, CDR1 is LNHDA and CDR2 is SQIVND (reference sequence). With 4 bases removed from V and 4 bases from J, the gap between germline ends came to 10 bases. The CDR3 consists of 13 residues. The CDR3 DNA reads as TGTGCCAGTAGTACCGGGGGGACCTATGGCTACACCTTC. It translates to CASSTGGTYGYTF.